This T cell receptor beta chain comes out of a study of cytomegalovirus exposure and HLA in healthy donors. Turning to the study itself: When 398 donors were genotyped, 80% to 90% of them were found to fall in the Caucasian-associated ancestry cluster. Study observations and caveats: Prior analysis indicated that the majority of TCR beta V segments exhibited productivity approximately 90% or approximately 30% of the time. Among donors in an Asian-associated ancestry cluster, a later analysis reportedly found fewer N-insertions than the roughly 610-donor mean.

The PCR was carried out with 60 Vbeta primers and 13 Jbeta primers. Libraries were prepared by immunoSEQ multiplex PCR; TCRdb keeps only in-frame clonotypes and omits some of them. The data contain about 99,000 clones, 60% to 70% of them singletons. This clone turned up a few times. The antigen remains undetermined. Sample: PBMCs. This clonotype was obtained from a woman in her forties or fifties in good health and CMV-seronegative.

The CDR3 nucleotides read TGTGCCAGCTCGATTTCCCCGGGACAGTTAAACATTCAGTACTTC. Translating it yields CASSISPGQLNIQYF. The V call is TRBV18, the J call TRBJ2-4, with 7 bases that match TRBD1. This CDR3 has 15 residues. The J segment lost 6 bases and the V segment lost 6 bases, leaving 11 bases of the junction unmatched. Germline-derived CDR1 and CDR2 are KGHSH and LQKENI.